This T cell receptor (beta chain) was identified in a study of graft-versus-host responses after intestinal transplantation. Looking at the study overall: Recipients across the board were started on anti-thymocyte globulin induction, then kept on tacrolimus and steroids for around three years. Study conclusions and caveats: Recipient marrow showed GvH clones, some seen first in ileum or blood. Some patients had graft-donor T cell macrochimerism. In their allografts, the ratios of graft-versus-host to host-versus-graft T cell clones were high.

Measured with immunoSEQ multiplex PCR; TCRdb has only the in-frame clones, and not every one. The sample shows 75,000 to 100,000 clones, 91% of them seen only once. As regards this clone: Its antigen is currently unknown.

This CDR3 comprises 14 residues. The junction had 8 bases not matched to a gene; V was cut back by 4 bases and J by 4 bases. Germline V CDR1 and CDR2: SQVTM, ANQGSEA. Here the sequenced sample was unstimulated CD4+ T cells sorted from spleen or lymph node cells, taken before transplant. The rearrangement joins TRBV29-1 to TRBJ1-2, with 8 bases fitting TRBD1. This receptor was identified in a human donor who was the organ donor for an intestinal transplant. The CDR3 coding sequence is TGCAGCGTTGCGGACAGGGCCATCACCTATGGCTACACCTTC. It specifies CSVADRAITYGYTF.